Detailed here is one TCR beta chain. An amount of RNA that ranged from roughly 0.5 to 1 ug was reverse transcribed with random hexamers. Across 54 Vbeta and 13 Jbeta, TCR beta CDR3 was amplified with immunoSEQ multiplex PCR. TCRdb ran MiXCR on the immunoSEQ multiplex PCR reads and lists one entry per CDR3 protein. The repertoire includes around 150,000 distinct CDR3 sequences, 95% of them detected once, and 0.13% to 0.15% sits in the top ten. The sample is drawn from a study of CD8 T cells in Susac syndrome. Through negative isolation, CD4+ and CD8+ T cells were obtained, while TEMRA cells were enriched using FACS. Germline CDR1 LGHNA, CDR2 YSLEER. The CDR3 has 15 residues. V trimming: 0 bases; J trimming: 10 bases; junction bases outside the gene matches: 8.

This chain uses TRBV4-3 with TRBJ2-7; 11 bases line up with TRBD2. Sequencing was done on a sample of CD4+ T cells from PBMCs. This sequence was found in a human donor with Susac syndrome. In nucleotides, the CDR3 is TGCGCCAGCAGCCAAGATCTGACTAGCGGGATCCGACAGTACTTC. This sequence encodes CASSQDLTSGIRQYF.